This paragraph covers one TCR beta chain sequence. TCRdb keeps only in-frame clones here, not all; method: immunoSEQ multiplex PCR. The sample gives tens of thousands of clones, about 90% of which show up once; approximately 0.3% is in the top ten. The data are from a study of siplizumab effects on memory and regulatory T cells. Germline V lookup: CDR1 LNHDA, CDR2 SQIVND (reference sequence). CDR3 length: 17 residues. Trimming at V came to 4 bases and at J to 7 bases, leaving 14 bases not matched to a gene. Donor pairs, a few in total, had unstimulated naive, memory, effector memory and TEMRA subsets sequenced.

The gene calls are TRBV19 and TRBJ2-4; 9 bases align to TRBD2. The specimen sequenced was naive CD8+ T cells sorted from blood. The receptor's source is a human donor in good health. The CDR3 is CASSTIAGAATGNIQYF. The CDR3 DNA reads TGTGCCAGTAGTACCATAGCGGGAGCCGCGACAGGTAACATTCAGTACTTC.